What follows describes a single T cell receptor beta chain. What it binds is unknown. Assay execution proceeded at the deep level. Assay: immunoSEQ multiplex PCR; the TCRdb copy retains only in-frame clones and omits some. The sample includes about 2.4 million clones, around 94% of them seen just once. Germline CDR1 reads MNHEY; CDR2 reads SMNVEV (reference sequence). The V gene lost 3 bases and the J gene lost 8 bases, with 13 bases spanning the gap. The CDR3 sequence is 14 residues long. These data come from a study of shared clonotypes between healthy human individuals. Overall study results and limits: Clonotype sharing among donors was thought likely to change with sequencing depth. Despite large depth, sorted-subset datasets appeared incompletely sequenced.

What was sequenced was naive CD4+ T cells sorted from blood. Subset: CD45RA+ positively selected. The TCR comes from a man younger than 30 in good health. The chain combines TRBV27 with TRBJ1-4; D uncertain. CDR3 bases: TGTGCCAGCAGTTTTTTTGGGAAGGAAGAAAAACTGTTTTTT. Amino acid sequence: CASSFFGKEEKLFF.